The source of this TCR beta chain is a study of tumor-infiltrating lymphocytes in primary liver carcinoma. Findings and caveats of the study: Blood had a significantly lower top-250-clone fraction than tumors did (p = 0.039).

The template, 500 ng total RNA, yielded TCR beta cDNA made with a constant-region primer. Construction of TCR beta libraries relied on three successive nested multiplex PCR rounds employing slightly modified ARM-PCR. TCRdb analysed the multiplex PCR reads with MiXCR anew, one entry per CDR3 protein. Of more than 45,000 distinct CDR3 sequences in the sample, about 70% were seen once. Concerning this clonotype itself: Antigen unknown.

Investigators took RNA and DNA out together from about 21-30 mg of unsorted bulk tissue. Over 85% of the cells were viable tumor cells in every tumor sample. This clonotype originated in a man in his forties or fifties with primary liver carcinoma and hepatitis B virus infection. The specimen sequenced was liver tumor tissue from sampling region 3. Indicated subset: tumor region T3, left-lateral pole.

The CDR3 bases are TGTGCCCGCTCTTCGACAGGGGACTACGAGCAGTACTTC. Translation: CARSSTGDYEQYF. The chain uses TRBV12-3 or TRBV12-4 and TRBJ2-7, with 8 bases that match TRBD1. J gave up 3 bases and V 11 bases, and 9 bases lay outside the gene matches. The CDR3 is made up of 13 amino acids.